This T cell receptor (beta chain) was recovered during a study of T cell changes during pregnancy in multiple sclerosis. TCRdb keeps only in-frame clones here, not all; method: immunoSEQ multiplex PCR. The sample includes about 36,000 clones, around 89% seen only once; the top ten take under 0.75%. Deletions cut 4 bases from V and 5 bases from J, with 12 bases between. From germline, CDR1 is SGHKS and CDR2 YYEKEE (reference sequence). This CDR3 region has 13 residues. The clonotype originates from a female donor with multiple sclerosis, enrolled in a pregnancy study. The sequencing used CD4+ T cells from peripheral blood mononuclear cells, collected in the first trimester of pregnancy. The V and J genes are TRBV5-5 and TRBJ1-1, with D possibly TRBD1 on 6 matching bases. The CDR3 nucleotides read TGTGCCAGCAGCGTTTCAGGGGATACTGAAGCTTTCTTT. Translated, it gives CASSVSGDTEAFF.